This T cell receptor (beta chain) was obtained from a study of identical twins. Study-wide results and limits: Insertions were fewer in abundant cord blood beta clonotypes, whereas memory repertoires showed none of this pattern.

In regard to this clonotype: Its antigen is undetermined.

A universal primer site was incorporated via template switching, and the cDNA contained unique molecular identifiers. TCRdb called the 5' RACE reads again in MiXCR, with one record for every CDR3 protein. The sample carries some 760,000 distinct CDR3 sequences, around a sixth recorded once. Trimming took 5 bases from V and 5 from J, leaving 4 bases between them. The germline V gene encodes CDR1 LNHDA and CDR2 SQIVND (reference sequence). This CDR3 is 11 amino acids long. The same data also contributed to another study, on T cells expressing NK-cell markers. That study adds: HCMV specificity of the expanded NKG2C+ T cell clones was not established.

The rearrangement links TRBV19 to TRBJ1-3; no firm D call. This receptor was obtained from a woman under 30 in good health. The material sequenced was PBMCs. The CDR3 loop is CASSERNTIYF. CDR3 DNA: TGTGCCAGTAGTGAACGAAACACCATATATTTT.